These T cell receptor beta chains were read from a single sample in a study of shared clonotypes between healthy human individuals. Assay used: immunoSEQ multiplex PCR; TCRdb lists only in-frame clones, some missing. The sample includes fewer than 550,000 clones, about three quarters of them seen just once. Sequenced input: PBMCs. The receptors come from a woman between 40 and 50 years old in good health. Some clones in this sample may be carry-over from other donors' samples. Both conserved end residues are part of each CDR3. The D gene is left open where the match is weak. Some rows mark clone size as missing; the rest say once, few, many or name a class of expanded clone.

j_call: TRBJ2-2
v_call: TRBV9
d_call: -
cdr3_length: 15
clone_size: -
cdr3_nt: TGTGCCAGCAGCGTAGAAACGGGCGAAACCGGGGAGCTGTTTTTT
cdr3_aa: CASSVETGETGELFF

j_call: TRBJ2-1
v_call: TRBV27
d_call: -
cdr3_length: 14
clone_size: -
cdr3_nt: TGTGCCAGCAGTTTACGGCTAGCCGGGAATGAGCAGTTCTTC
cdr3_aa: CASSLRLAGNEQFF

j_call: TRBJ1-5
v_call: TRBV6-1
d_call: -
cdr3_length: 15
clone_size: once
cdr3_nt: TGTGCCAGCAGTGAATCGGCGCCAGGCAATCAGCCCCAGCATTTT
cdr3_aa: CASSESAPGNQPQHF

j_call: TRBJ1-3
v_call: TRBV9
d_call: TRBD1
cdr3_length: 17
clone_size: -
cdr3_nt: TGTGCCAGCAGCACCCGACAGGGGGCTGCAATGGGAAACACCATATATTTT
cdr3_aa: CASSTRQGAAMGNTIYF

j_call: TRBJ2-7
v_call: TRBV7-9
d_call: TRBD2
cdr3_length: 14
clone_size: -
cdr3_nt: TGTGCCAGCAGCTTACCCGGGACTAGCTACGAGCAGTACTTC
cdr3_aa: CASSLPGTSYEQYF

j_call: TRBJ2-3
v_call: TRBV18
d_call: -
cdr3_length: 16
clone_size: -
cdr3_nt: TGTGCCAGCTCACCCCCAGGACCCTTCGAGGGGGATACGCAGTATTTT
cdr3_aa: CASSPPGPFEGDTQYF

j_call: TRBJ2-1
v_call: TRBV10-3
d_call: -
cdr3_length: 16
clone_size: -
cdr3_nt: TGTGCCATCAGTGACGAAGTCCGATGGCCCTACAATGAGCAGTTCTTC
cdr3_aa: CAISDEVRWPYNEQFF

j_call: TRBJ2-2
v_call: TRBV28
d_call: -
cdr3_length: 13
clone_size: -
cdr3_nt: TGTGCCAGCAGGGTCCCGGGGACCGGGGAGCTGTTTTTT
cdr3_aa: CASRVPGTGELFF

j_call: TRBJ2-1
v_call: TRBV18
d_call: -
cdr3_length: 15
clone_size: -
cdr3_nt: TGTGCCAGCTCACCGTTCAGGGACTCCTACAATGAGCAGTTCTTC
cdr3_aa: CASSPFRDSYNEQFF

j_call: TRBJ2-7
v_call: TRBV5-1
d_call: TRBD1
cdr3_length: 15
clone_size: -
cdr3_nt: TGCGCCAGCAGCGACTGGGACAGGTCTCACCTCGAGCAGTACTTC
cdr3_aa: CASSDWDRSHLEQYF

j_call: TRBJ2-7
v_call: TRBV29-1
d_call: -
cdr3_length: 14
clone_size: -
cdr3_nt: TGCAGCGTTGAAATGGGGGGAGGAGGGTACGGGCAGTACTTC
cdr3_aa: CSVEMGGGGYGQYF

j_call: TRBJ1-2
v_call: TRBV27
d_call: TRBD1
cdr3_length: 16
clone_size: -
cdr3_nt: TGTGCCAGCAGTACCCTCCCGGGACAGGGGGGCTATGGCTACACCTTC
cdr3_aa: CASSTLPGQGGYGYTF

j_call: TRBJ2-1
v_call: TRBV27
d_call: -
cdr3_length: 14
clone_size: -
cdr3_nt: TGTGCCAGCAGTTTAGCGGGACGGAACAATGAGCAGTTCTTC
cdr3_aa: CASSLAGRNNEQFF

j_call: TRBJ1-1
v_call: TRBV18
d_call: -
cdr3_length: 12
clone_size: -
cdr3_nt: TGTGCCAGCTCAGGGGCGGACACTGAAGCTTTCTTT
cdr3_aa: CASSGADTEAFF

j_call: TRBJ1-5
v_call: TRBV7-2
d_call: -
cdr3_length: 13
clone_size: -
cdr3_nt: TGTGCCAGCAGCTTAAATAGCAATCAGCCCCAGCATTTT
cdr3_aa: CASSLNSNQPQHF

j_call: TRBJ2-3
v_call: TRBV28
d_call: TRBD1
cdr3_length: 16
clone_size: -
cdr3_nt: TGTGCCAGCACCGCCGGGACAGGGGGTTTCACAGATACGCAGTATTTT
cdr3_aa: CASTAGTGGFTDTQYF

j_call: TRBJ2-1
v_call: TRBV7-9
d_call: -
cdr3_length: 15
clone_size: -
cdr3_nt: TGTGCCAGCAGCTTAAGGCGGGACTGGGTCGATGAGCAGTTCTTC
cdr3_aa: CASSLRRDWVDEQFF

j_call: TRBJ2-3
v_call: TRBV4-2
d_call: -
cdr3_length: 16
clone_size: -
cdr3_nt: TGTGCCAGCTCCGGACTGGTGGTGGGAGGACCAGATACGCAGTATTTT
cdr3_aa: CASSGLVVGGPDTQYF

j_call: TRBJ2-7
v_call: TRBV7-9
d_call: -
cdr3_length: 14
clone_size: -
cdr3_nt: TGTGCCAGCAGCTTACCGGGGGCTGTCTACGAGCAGTACTTC
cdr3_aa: CASSLPGAVYEQYF

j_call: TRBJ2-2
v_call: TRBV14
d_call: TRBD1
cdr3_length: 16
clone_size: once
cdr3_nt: TGTGCCAGCAGGGGGACAGCCTCACTGAACACCGGGGAGCTGTTTTTT
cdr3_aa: CASRGTASLNTGELFF

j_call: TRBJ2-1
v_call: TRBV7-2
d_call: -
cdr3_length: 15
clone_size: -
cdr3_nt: TGTGCCAGCAGCCGGGCAGGGAGCTCCTACAATGAGCAGTTCTTC
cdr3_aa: CASSRAGSSYNEQFF

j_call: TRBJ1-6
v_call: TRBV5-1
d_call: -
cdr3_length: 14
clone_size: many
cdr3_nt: TGCGCCAGCAGCCTAGGGACACGGGCTGTGGACCTCCACTTT
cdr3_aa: CASSLGTRAVDLHF

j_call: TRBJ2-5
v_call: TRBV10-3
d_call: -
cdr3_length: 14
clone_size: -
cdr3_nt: TGTGCCATCAAAGAATCCCGACAGTTGGAGACCCAGTACTTC
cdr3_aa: CAIKESRQLETQYF

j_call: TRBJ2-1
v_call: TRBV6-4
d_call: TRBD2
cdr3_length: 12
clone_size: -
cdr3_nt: TGTGCCAGCAGTGACTCGGGGGGGGTGCAGTTCTTC
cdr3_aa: CASSDSGGVQFF

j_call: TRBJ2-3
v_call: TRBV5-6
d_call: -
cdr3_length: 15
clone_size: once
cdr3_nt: TGTGCCAGCAGCATCTCATCCAACGCCCCAGATACGCAGTATTTT
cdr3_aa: CASSISSNAPDTQYF

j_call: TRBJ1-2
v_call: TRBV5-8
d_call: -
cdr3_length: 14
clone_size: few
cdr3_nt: TGTGCCAGCAGCTTGAATCAGGTCCGCTATGGCTACACCTTC
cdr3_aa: CASSLNQVRYGYTF

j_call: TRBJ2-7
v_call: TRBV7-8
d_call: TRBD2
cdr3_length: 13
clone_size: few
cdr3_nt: TGTGCCAGCAGCCAGGGACTAGTCTACGAGCAGTACTTC
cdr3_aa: CASSQGLVYEQYF

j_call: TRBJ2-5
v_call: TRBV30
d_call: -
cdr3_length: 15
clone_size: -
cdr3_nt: TGTGCCTGGAGTGTACCAGGTAATTGGAAGAGGACCCAGTACTTC
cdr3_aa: CAWSVPGNWKRTQYF

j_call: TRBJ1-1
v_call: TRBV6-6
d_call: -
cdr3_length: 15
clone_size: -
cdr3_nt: TGTGCCAGCAGTTACGGGGCAGGGGAAAACACTGAAGCTTTCTTT
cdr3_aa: CASSYGAGENTEAFF

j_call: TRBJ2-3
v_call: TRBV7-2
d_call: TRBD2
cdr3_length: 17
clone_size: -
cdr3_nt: TGTGCCAGCAGCACCTGGACTAGCGGGGTGGGAACAGATACGCAGTATTTT
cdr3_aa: CASSTWTSGVGTDTQYF

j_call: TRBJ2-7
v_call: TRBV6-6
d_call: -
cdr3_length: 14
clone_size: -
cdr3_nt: TGTGCCAGCAGTCGAGGGACGGGGAACTACGAGCAGTACTTC
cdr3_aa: CASSRGTGNYEQYF

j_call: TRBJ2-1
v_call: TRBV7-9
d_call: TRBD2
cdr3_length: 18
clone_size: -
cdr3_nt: TGTGCCAGCAGCTTAGCACCACCGGGACTAGGGAACTACAATGAGCAGTTCTTC
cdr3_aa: CASSLAPPGLGNYNEQFF

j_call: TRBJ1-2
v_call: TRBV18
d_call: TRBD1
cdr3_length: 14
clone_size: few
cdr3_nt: TGTGCCAGCTCAGCCTCGGGACAGGGGATCGGCTACACCTTC
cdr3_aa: CASSASGQGIGYTF

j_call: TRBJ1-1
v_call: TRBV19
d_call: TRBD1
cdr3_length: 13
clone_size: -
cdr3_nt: TGTGCCAGTACAAAACAGGGGGCCACTGAAGCTTTCTTT
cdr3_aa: CASTKQGATEAFF

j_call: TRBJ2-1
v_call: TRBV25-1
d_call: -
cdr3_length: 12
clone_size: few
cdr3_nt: TGTGCCAGCAGTGCCCAACGGGTGGGGCAGTTCTTC
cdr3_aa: CASSAQRVGQFF

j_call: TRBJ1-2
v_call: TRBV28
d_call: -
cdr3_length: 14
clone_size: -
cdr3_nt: TGTGCCAGCAGACTTCACGGACAAAACTATGGCTACACCTTC
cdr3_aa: CASRLHGQNYGYTF

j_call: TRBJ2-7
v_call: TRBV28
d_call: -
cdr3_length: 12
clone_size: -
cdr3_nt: TGTGCCAGCAGGGGGTCCTCCTACGAGCAGTACTTC
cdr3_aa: CASRGSSYEQYF

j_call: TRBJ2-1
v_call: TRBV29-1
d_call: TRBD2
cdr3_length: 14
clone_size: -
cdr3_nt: TGCAGCGTTGTCTTAGCGGGAACCTACAATGAGCAGTTCTTC
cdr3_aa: CSVVLAGTYNEQFF

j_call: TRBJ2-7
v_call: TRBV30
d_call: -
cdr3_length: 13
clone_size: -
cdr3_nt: TGTGCCTGGAGCTGGCTTAACTCCTACGAGCAGTACTTC
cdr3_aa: CAWSWLNSYEQYF

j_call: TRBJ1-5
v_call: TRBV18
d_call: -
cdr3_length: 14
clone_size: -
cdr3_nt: TGTGCCAGCTCACCACAAGGGGGCAATCAGCCCCAGCATTTT
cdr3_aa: CASSPQGGNQPQHF